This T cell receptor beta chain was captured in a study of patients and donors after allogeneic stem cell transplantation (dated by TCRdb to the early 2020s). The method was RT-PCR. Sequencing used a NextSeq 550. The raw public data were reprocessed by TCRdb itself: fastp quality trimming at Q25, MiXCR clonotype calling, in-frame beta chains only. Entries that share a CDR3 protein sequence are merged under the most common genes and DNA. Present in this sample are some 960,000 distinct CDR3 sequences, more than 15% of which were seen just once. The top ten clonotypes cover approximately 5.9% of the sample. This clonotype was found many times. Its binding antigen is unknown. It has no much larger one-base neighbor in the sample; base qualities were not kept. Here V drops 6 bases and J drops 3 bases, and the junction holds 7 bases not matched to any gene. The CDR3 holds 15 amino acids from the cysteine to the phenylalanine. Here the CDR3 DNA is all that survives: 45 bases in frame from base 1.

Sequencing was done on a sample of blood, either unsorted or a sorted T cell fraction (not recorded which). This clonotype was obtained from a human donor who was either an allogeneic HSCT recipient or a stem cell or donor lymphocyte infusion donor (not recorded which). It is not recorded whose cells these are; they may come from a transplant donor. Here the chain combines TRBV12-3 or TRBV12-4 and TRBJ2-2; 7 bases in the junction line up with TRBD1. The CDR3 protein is CASSATGRDTGELFF. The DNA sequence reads TGTGCCAGCAGCGCGACAGGGCGAGACACCGGGGAGCTGTTTTTT.